What follows is one T cell receptor beta chain and its context. Its matching antigen is unknown. Clones were sequenced by immunoSEQ multiplex PCR, and TCRdb holds only the in-frame ones, with some missing. Here the sample spans fewer than 100,000 clones, 92% being singletons. This entry comes from a study of PD-1 blockade in classical Hodgkin lymphoma. The V end was cut by 5 bases, the J end by 8 bases, with 10 bases between. This CDR3 comprises 11 residues. CDR1 KGHSH and CDR2 LQKENI come from the germline V gene. The study's findings and limits: Diminished baseline TCR diversity has been reported in newly diagnosed patients relative to healthy donors.

Each patient experienced a relapse that followed autologous stem cell transplantation, and brentuximab vedotin exposure varied. The sequencing here drew on peripheral blood mononuclear cells (PBMCs), taken at baseline. The TCR sequence derives from a human donor with classical Hodgkin lymphoma. This sequence joins TRBV18 and TRBJ2-7; D not certain. In nucleotides, the CDR3 is TGTGCCAGCTCAAACCTGGACCAGCAGTACTTC. Translation: CASSNLDQQYF.